This record covers a single T cell receptor beta chain. The sample originates from a study of blood T cell repertoires in COVID-19. In the study overall: The United States, Italy and Spain provided the acute and convalescent COVID-19 samples. In each case, the material was cDNA or gDNA derived from T cells, B-cell-depleted T cells, or PBMCs.

Per the study methods: Amplifying reference gene primers gave estimates of nucleated cell counts. Repertoires were generated with immunoSEQ multiplex PCR, while TCRdb's copy carries only in-frame clones and drops some. That table is the source of V, J and clone size, and D and trimming were worked out from the DNA. Of 160,000 or so clones in the sample, roughly 90% were seen once. CDR1 SGHAT and CDR2 FQNNGV come from the germline V gene. V was pared by 3 bases and J by 1 base, with 2 bases of the junction left unmatched. This CDR3 spans 14 amino acids. The chain combines TRBV11-2 with TRBJ2-5; TRBD2 matches 7 bases. The sample comprised peripheral blood. This TCR was sampled from a man between 60 and 70 years old with acute or convalescent COVID-19. CDR3 residues: CASSFKRGQETQYF. For the CDR3, the DNA is TGTGCCAGCAGCTTTAAGCGGGGCCAAGAGACCCAGTACTTC.